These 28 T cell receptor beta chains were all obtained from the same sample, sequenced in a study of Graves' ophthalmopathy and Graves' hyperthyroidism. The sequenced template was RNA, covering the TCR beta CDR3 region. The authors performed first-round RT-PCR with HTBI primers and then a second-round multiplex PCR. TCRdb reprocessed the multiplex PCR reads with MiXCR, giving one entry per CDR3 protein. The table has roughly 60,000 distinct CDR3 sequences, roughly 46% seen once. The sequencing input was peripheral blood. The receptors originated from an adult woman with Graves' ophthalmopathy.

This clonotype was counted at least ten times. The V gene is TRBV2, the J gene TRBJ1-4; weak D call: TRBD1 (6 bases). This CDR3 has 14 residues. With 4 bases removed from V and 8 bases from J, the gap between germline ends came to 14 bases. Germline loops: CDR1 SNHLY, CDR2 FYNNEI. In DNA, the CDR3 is TGTGCCAGCAGTGCGGACAGAATAGGGGAAAAACTGTTTTTT. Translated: CASSADRIGEKLFF.

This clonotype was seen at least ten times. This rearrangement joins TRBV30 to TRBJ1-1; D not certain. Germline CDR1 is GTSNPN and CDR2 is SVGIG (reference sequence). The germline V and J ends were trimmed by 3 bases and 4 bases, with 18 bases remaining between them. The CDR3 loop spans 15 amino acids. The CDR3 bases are TGTGCCTGGAGGCGCGCGGGGAGTGAGGGCACTGAAGCTTTCTTT. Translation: CAWRRAGSEGTEAFF.

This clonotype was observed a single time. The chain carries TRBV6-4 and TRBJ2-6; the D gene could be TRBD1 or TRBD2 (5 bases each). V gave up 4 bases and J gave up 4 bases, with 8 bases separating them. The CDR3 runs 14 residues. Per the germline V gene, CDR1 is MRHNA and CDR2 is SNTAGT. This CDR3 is CASSGGVGANVLTF. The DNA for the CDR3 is TGTGCCAGCAGTGGAGGGGTCGGGGCCAACGTCCTGACTTTC.

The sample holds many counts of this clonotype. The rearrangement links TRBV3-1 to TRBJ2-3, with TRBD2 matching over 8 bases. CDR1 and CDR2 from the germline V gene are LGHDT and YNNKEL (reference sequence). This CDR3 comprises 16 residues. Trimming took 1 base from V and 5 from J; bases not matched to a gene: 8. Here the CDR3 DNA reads TGTGCCAGCAGCCAAGGAGGAACTAGCGGAAGAGATACGCAGTATTTT. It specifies CASSQGGTSGRDTQYF.

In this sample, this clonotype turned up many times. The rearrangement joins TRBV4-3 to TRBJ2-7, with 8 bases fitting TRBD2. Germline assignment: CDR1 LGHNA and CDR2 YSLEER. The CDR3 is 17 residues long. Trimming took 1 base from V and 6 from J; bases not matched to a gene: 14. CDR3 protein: CASSQVGLAGIRTEQYF. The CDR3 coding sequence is TGCGCCAGCAGCCAAGTAGGTTTAGCGGGAATACGGACCGAGCAGTACTTC.

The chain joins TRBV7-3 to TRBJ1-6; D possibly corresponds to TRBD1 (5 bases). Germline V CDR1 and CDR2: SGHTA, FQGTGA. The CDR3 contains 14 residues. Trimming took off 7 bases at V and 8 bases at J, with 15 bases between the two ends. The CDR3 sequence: CASIGTGVYSPLHF. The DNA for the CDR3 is TGTGCCAGCATCGGGACCGGAGTCTATTCACCCCTCCACTTT.

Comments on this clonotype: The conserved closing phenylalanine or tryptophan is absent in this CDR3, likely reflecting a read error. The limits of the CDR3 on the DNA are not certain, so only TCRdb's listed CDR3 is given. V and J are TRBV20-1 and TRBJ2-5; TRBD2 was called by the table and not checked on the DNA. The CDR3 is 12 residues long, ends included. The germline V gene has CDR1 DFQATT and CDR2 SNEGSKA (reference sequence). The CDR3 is CSARREGCTFGS.

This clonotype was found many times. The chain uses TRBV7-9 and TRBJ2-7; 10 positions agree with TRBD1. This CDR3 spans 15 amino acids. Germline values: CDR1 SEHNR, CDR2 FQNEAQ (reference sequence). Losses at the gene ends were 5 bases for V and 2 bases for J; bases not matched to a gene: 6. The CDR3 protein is CASSLPGQGPYEQYF. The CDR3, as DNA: TGTGCCAGCAGCCTACCGGGACAGGGGCCCTACGAGCAGTACTTC.

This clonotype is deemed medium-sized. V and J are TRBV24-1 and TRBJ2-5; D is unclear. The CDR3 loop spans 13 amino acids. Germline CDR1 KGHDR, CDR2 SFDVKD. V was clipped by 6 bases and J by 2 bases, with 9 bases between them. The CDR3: CATSRAPQETQYF. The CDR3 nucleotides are TGTGCCACCAGTCGGGCACCTCAAGAGACCCAGTACTTC.

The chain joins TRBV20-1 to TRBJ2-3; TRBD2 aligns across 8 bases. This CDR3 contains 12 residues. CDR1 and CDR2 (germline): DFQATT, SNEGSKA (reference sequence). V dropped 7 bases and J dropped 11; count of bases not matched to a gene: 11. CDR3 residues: CSVTGGRHEQYF. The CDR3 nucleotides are TGCAGTGTGACTGGCGGGAGGCATGAGCAGTATTTT.

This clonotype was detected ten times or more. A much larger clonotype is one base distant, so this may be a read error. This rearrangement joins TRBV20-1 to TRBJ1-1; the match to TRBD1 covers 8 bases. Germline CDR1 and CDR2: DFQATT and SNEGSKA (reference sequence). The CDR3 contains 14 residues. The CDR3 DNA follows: TGCAGAGCTAGATCCGGGACAGGGAACACTGAAGCTTTCTTT. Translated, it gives CRARSGTGNTEAFF.

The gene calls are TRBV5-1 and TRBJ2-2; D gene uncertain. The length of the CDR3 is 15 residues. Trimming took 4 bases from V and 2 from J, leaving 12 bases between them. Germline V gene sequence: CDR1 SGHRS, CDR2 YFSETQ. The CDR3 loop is CASSPGPHNTGELFF. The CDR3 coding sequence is TGCGCCAGCAGCCCCGGGCCACACAACACCGGGGAGCTGTTTTTT.

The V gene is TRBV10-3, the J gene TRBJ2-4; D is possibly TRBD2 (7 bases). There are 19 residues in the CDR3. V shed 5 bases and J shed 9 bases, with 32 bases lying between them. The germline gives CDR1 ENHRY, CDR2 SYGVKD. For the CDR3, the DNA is TGTGCCATCAGTTACTTGGACAGTAAGCGGGGAGCCAGGGTAGGCATTCAGTACTTC. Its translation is CAISYLDSKRGARVGIQYF.

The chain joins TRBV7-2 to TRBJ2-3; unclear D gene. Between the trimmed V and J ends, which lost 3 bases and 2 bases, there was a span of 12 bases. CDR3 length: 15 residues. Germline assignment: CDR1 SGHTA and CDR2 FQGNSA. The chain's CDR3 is CASSFYGPATDTQYF. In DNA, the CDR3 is TGTGCCAGCAGCTTTTACGGGCCAGCCACAGATACGCAGTATTTT.

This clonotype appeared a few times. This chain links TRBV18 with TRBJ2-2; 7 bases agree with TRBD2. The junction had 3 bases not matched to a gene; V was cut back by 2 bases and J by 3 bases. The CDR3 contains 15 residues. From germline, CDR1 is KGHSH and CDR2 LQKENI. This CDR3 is CASSPETSYTGELFF. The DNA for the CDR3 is TGTGCCAGCTCACCAGAGACTAGCTACACCGGGGAGCTGTTTTTT.

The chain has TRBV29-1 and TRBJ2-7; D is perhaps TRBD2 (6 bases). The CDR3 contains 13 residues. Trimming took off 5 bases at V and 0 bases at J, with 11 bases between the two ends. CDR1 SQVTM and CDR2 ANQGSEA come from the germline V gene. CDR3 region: CSVTLAISYEQYF. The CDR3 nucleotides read TGCAGCGTTACCCTAGCGATCTCCTACGAGCAGTACTTC.

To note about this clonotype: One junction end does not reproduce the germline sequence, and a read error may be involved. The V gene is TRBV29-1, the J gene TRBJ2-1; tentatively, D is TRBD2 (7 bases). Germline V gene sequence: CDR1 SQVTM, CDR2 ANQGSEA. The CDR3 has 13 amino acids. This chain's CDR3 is CSVTHTLGGEQLF. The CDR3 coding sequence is TGCAGCGTAACTCATACACTAGGGGGGGAGCAATTGTTC.

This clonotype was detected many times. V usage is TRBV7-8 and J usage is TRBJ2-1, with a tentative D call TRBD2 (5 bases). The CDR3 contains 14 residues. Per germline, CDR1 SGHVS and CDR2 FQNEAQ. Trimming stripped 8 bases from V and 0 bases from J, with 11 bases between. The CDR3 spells CASWPGISYNEQFF. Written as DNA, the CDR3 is TGTGCCAGCTGGCCGGGAATCTCCTACAATGAGCAGTTCTTC.

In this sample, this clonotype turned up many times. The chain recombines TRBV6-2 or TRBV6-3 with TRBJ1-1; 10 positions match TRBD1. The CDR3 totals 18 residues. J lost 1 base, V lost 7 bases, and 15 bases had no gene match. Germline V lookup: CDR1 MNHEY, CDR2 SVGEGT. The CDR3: CASMEKGQGRSWNTEAFF. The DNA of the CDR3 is TGTGCCAGCATGGAAAAGGGACAGGGGAGGTCCTGGAACACTGAAGCTTTCTTT.

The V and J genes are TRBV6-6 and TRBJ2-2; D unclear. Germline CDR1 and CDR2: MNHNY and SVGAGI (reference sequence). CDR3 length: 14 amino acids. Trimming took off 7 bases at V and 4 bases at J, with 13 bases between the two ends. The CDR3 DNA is TGTGCCAGCACGACCCCCCGTGGCACCGGGGAGCTGTTTTTT. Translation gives CASTTPRGTGELFF.

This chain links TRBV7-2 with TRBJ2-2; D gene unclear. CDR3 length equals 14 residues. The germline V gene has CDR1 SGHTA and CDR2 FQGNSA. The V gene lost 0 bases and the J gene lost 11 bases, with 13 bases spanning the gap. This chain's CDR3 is CASSLAGTLNELFF. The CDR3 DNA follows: TGTGCCAGCAGCTTAGCGGGAACCCTCAATGAGCTGTTTTTT.

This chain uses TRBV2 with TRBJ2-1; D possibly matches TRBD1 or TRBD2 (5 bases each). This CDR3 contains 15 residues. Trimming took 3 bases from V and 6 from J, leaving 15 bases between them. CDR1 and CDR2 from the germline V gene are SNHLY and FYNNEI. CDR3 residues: CASSDVRGDLNEQFF. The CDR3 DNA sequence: TGTGCCAGCAGTGACGTGAGGGGCGACCTCAATGAGCAGTTCTTC.

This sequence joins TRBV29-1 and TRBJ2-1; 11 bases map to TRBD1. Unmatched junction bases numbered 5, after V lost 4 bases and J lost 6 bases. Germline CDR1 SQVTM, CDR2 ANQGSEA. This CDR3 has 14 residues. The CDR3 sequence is CSVGRDRGGNEQFF. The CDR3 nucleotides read TGCAGCGTTGGCCGGGACAGGGGGGGCAATGAGCAGTTCTTC.

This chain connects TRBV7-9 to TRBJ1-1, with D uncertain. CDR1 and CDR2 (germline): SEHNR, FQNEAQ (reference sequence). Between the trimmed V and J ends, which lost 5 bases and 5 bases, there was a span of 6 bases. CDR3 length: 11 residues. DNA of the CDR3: TGTGCCAGCAGCGTGTGGACTGAAGCTTTCTTT. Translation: CASSVWTEAFF.

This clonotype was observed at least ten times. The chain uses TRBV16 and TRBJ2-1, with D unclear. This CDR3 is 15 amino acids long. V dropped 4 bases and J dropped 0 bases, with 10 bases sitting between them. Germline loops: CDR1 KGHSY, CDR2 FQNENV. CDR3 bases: TGTGCCAGCAGCCTAGCCCCAAGCTCCTACAATGAGCAGTTCTTC. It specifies CASSLAPSSYNEQFF.

The CDR3 bases are TGTGCCAGCAGCTTATCGGGCCAGTCCACAGATACGCAGTATTTT. Its protein is CASSLSGQSTDTQYF. V gene TRBV7-3 combines with J gene TRBJ2-3; D is undetermined. In germline, CDR1 is SGHTA, CDR2 FQGTGA. This CDR3 has 15 residues. The V gene lost 2 bases and the J gene lost 2 bases, with 11 bases spanning the gap.

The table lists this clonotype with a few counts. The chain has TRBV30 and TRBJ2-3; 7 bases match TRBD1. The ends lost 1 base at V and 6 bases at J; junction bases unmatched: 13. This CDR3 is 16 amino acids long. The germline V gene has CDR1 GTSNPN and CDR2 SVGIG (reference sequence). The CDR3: CAWSGGRGPRPDTQYF. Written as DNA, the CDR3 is TGTGCCTGGAGTGGAGGTAGGGGGCCCCGGCCGGATACGCAGTATTTT.

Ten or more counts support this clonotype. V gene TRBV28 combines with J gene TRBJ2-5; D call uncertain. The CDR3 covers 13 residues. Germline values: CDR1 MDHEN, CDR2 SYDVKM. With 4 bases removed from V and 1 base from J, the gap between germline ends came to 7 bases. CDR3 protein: CASSSLTQETQYF. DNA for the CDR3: TGTGCCAGCAGTTCACTAACCCAAGAGACCCAGTACTTC.